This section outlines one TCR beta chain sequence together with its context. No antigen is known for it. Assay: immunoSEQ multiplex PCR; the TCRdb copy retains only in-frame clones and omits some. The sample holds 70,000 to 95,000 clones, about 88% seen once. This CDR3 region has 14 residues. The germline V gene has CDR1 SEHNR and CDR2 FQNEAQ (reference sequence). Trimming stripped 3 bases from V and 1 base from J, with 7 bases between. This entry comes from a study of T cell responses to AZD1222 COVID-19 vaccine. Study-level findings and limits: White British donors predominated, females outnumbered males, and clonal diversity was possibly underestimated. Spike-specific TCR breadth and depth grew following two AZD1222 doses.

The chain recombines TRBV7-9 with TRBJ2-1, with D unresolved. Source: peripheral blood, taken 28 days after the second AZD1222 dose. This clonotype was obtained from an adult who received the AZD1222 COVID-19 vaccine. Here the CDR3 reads CASSLSTSYNEQFF. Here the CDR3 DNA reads TGTGCCAGCAGCTTGTCTACTTCCTACAATGAGCAGTTCTTC.